The source of this T cell receptor (beta chain) is a study of CD8+ T cells in alopecia areata. Whole-study context: Treated individuals took tofacitinib by mouth, 5 to 10 mg twice daily.

The treatment denotes: oral pan-JAK inhibitor, 5-10 mg twice daily. RNA extraction was followed by reverse transcription into cDNA, which acted as the sequencing template. Profiling relied on immunoSEQ multiplex PCR, and the TCRdb table lists in-frame clones only, not all of them. Among hundreds of thousands of clones, 60% were seen once, and the ten largest hold 0.75% to 0.95%. The CDR3 spans 13 residues. Germline values: CDR1 SGHTA, CDR2 FQGNSA. The V gene end was trimmed by 7 bases and the J gene end by 6 bases; junction bases not matched to a gene: 5. This TCR came from a human donor with alopecia areata. This material consisted of CD4+ T cells sorted from blood, taken at approximately week 52, from a patient treated with tofacitinib. V gene TRBV7-2 combines with J gene TRBJ2-1; 8 bases align to TRBD1. Here the CDR3 reads CASKDRAVNEQFF. The CDR3 DNA reads as TGTGCCAGCAAGGACAGGGCTGTCAATGAGCAGTTCTTC.